This TCR beta chain is drawn from a study of blood T cell repertoires in COVID-19. Study-level information: Specimens from acute and convalescent COVID-19 originated in the United States, Italy and Spain. PBMCs, B-cell-depleted T cells, or T cells were the source of the cDNA or gDNA that made up the material.

As originally analysed: Counts of nucleated cells, estimated from reference gene primer amplification, were obtained. Only in-frame clones appear in the TCRdb table, and some are missing; sequencing was by immunoSEQ multiplex PCR. That table furnishes V, J and clone size, whereas the DNA furnished D and trimming. The sample lists 310,000 or so clones, about nine tenths occurring once. The CDR3 is 17 amino acids. Germline-derived CDR1 and CDR2 are KGHDR and SFDVKD. Trimming removed 1 base from V and 5 bases from J; junction bases left unmatched: 4. Specimen: peripheral blood. V is TRBV24-1 and J is TRBJ2-2; 12 bases are shared with TRBD2. The source is a man between 45 and 60 years old with active or convalescent COVID-19. CDR3 sequence: CATSDFSGTSGTGELFF. DNA for the CDR3: TGTGCCACCAGTGATTTCTCCGGGACTAGCGGGACCGGGGAGCTGTTTTTT.